This passage covers 3 T cell receptor beta chains from one sample sequenced in a study of human T cells and chemical hapten exposure. Time point indicated: patch test 2, 6 weeks after DPC sensitization. The treatment is: therapeutic diphenylcyclopropenone sensitization with weekly scalp DPC. TCRdb processed the RACE reads anew with MiXCR; each CDR3 protein has one entry. The table includes more than 70,000 distinct CDR3 sequences, more than 9% detected once. Sequences were derived from whole blood, sampled in connection with sensitization to the hapten diphenylcyclopropenone (DPC). The source is a man younger than 35 with alopecia areata. Some clones in this sample may be carry-over from other donors' samples.

This chain joins TRBV12-3 or TRBV12-4 and TRBJ2-7; D perhaps matches TRBD1 (5 bases). Trimming left V 4 bases short and J 3 bases short, with 10 bases between. The CDR3 covers 13 residues. The CDR3: CASSSLTVYEQYF. In nucleotides, the CDR3 is TGTGCCAGCAGTTCTCTGACAGTCTACGAGCAGTACTTC.

V and J are TRBV12-3 or TRBV12-4 and TRBJ2-2; tentatively, D is TRBD1 (6 bases). This CDR3 contains 16 residues. With 1 base removed from V and 3 bases from J, the gap between germline ends came to 12 bases. The CDR3 protein is CASSLGHRADTGELFF. The DNA for the CDR3 is TGTGCCAGCAGTTTAGGTCACAGGGCGGACACCGGGGAGCTGTTTTTT.

This clonotype was recorded many times. The chain has TRBV3-1 and TRBJ1-5; D is uncertain. Germline V CDR1 and CDR2: LGHDT, YNNKEL (reference sequence). With 4 bases removed from V and 1 base from J, the gap between germline ends came to 8 bases. The length of the CDR3 is 14 residues. The CDR3 protein is CASSPDASNQPQHF. In DNA, the CDR3 is TGTGCCAGCAGCCCAGACGCGAGCAATCAGCCCCAGCATTTT.